This T cell receptor beta chain is from a study of cytomegalovirus exposure and HLA in healthy donors. TCRdb keeps only in-frame clones here, not all; method: immunoSEQ multiplex PCR. The sample has 100,000 to 150,000 clones, 94% seen once. Trimming removed 4 bases from V and 1 base from J, with 7 bases in between. This CDR3 has 14 residues. Germline V CDR1 and CDR2: MRHNA, SNTAGT. Study-level points and caveats: In a later analysis, first-cohort TCR clusters were found to tend to co-occur in the approximately 120 validation repertoires.

Comments on this clone: Its antigen is unknown.

The chain couples TRBV6-4 to TRBJ2-2, with no clear D. What was sequenced was PBMCs. The sequence was obtained from a woman in her late teens or twenties in good health and CMV-seronegative. The CDR3 sequence is CASSGAENTGELFF. CDR3 nucleotide sequence: TGTGCCAGCAGTGGCGCGGAGAACACCGGGGAGCTGTTTTTT.